These 16 T cell receptor beta chains were all obtained from the same sample, sequenced in a study of early T cells in non-severe SARS-CoV-2 infection. TCRdb itself ran the 5' RACE reads through MiXCR, one entry per CDR3 protein. The table shows 85,000 to 90,000 distinct CDR3 sequences, with roughly an eighth occurring only once. The sequenced material came from whole blood. These receptors all come from an adult who was a healthcare worker with PCR-confirmed SARS-CoV-2 infection or an uninfected control (not recorded which).

The V gene is TRBV6-5, the J gene TRBJ1-1, with unresolved D. The CDR3 loop spans 13 amino acids. Between the trimmed V and J ends, which lost 2 bases and 8 bases, there was a span of 12 bases. Germline values: CDR1 MNHEY, CDR2 SVGAGI. CDR3 sequence (DNA): TGTGCCAGCAGTTACGTTGGGGAGGGAGAAGCTTTCTTT. This translates into CASSYVGEGEAFF.

This chain's CDR3 is CSVDGQDYGYTF. CDR3 DNA: TGCAGCGTTGACGGTCAAGACTATGGCTACACCTTC. The rearrangement links TRBV29-1 to TRBJ1-2; D remains unclear. This CDR3 comprises 12 residues. V gave up 3 bases and J gave up 3 bases, with 8 bases separating them. Germline loops: CDR1 SQVTM, CDR2 ANQGSEA. The full variable domain, rest sourced from reference TRBV29-1 and TRBJ1-2, is SAVISQKPSRDICQRGTSLTIQCQVDSQVTMMFWYRQQPGQSLTLIATANQGSEATYESGFVIDKFPISRPNLTFSTLTVSNMSPEDSSIYLCSVDGQDYGYTFGSGTRLTVV.

V usage is TRBV5-1 and J usage is TRBJ2-1, with D unclear. The germline gives CDR1 SGHRS, CDR2 YFSETQ. Trimming stripped 4 bases from V and 7 bases from J, with 12 bases between. The CDR3 runs to 13 residues. CDR3 amino acids: CASSVVQLNEQFF. The DNA of the CDR3 is TGCGCCAGCAGCGTAGTACAGCTTAATGAGCAGTTCTTC.

The chain uses TRBV6-1 and TRBJ1-2, with D hard to call. Germline V gene sequence: CDR1 MNHNS, CDR2 SASEGT. The CDR3 sequence is 13 residues long. With 3 bases removed from V and 4 bases from J, the gap between germline ends came to 9 bases. The CDR3: CASSEALAYGYTF. As DNA, the CDR3 is TGTGCCAGCAGTGAGGCCTTAGCCTATGGCTACACCTTC.

The sample holds a few counts of this clonotype. The chain joins TRBV29-1 to TRBJ1-2; D not certain. Trimming left V 4 bases short and J 6 bases short, with 15 bases between. The CDR3 runs 13 residues. Germline V gene sequence: CDR1 SQVTM, CDR2 ANQGSEA. The chain's CDR3 is CSVASGILNGYTF. CDR3 nucleotides: TGCAGCGTTGCTTCAGGAATCCTGAATGGCTACACCTTC.

This clonotype was seen only a few times. At one end the junction does not follow the germline gene, possibly because of a read error. V gene TRBV12-3 or TRBV12-4 combines with J gene TRBJ2-1; 12 nucleotides align to TRBD1. The length of the CDR3 is 15 residues. CDR3 sequence reads: CASSFGTGGRRDSLF. For the CDR3, the DNA is TGTGCCAGCAGTTTTGGGACAGGGGGCCGGAGAGACAGTTTGTTC.

This sequence joins TRBV19 and TRBJ2-1; no clear D. V was clipped by 5 bases and J by 0 bases, with 2 bases between them. The germline CDR1 and CDR2 sequences are LNHDA and SQIVND (reference sequence). The CDR3 totals 12 residues. The CDR3 sequence: CASSVSYNEQFF. DNA for the CDR3: TGTGCCAGTAGTGTCTCCTACAATGAGCAGTTCTTC.

The chain combines TRBV5-1 with TRBJ1-1; 9 bases match TRBD1. CDR1 and CDR2 (germline): SGHRS, YFSETQ. V lost 6 bases and J lost 0; bases outside the gene matches: 3. The CDR3 loop spans 14 amino acids. CDR3 coding DNA: TGCGCCAGCACCAGGACAGGGGTGAACACTGAAGCTTTCTTT. The encoded protein is CASTRTGVNTEAFF.

Only a few counts were recorded for this clonotype. The V gene is TRBV5-5, the J gene TRBJ1-1; D possibly corresponds to TRBD1 (6 bases). V lost 2 bases to trimming and J lost 1 base, with 9 bases between them. CDR1 SGHKS and CDR2 YYEKEE come from the germline V gene (reference sequence). The CDR3 length is 14 residues. The CDR3 DNA is TGTGCCAGCAGCTTAGGACAGAAGAACACTGAAGCTTTCTTT. It translates to CASSLGQKNTEAFF. Using reference TRBV5-5 and TRBJ1-1 for the parts outside the CDR3, the full variable domain is DAGVTQSPTHLIKTRGQQVTLRCSPISGHKSVSWYQQVLGQGPQFIFQYYEKEERGRGNFPDRFSARQFPNYSSELNVNALLLGDSALYLCASSLGQKNTEAFFGQGTRLTVV.

The chain combines TRBV29-1 with TRBJ2-5, with a possible D match to TRBD1 (7 bases). Trimming shortened V by 6 bases and J by 7 bases, and 21 bases separated the two germline ends. In germline, CDR1 is SQVTM, CDR2 ANQGSEA. The CDR3 spans 14 residues. The CDR3 sequence: CSVTDREASGTQYF. The CDR3 nucleotides read TGCAGCGTCACCGACAGGGAGGCCAGTGGGACCCAGTACTTC.

V gene TRBV11-2 combines with J gene TRBJ1-1; 7 positions agree with TRBD1. The CDR3 runs to 14 residues. The V segment lost 3 bases and the J segment 5 bases; nucleotides outside the gene matches: 6. Germline-derived CDR1 and CDR2 are SGHAT and FQNNGV. The CDR3 DNA reads as TGTGCCAGCAGCTTTCAGGGGGTTCGTACTGAAGCTTTCTTT. Amino acids: CASSFQGVRTEAFF.

This clonotype was observed a handful of times. The V gene is TRBV11-2, the J gene TRBJ1-1, with TRBD1 as a possible D gene (6 bases). The V gene lost 5 bases and the J gene lost 3 bases, with 16 bases spanning the gap. CDR1 is SGHAT, CDR2 FQNNGV, per germline. This CDR3 region has 15 residues. The CDR3 DNA follows: TGTGCCAGCAGCCCTAGACGGGGGCGTCACACTGAAGCTTTCTTT. Translated, it gives CASSPRRGRHTEAFF.

The chain couples TRBV27 to TRBJ2-7; 9 bases are shared with TRBD1. The CDR3 has 14 amino acids. The V gene's germline CDR1 is MNHEY and CDR2 SMNVEV (reference sequence). Trimming cost V 4 bases and J 5 bases; bases outside gene matches: 6. The CDR3 loop is CASSWTGVRNEQYF. The CDR3 nucleotides read TGTGCCAGCAGTTGGACAGGGGTCCGGAACGAGCAGTACTTC.

The chain is built from TRBV20-1 and TRBJ2-7, with a possible D match to TRBD1 (5 bases). CDR3 length: 14 residues. The germline V gene encodes CDR1 DFQATT and CDR2 SNEGSKA (reference sequence). V lost 6 bases and J lost 2, with 17 bases in between. In DNA form, the CDR3 reads TGCAGTGCCCGACGACCCGACAGTACCTACGAGCAGTACTTC. Encoded protein: CSARRPDSTYEQYF.

This clonotype was detected only a few times. This sequence joins TRBV29-1 and TRBJ2-5; 8 bases align to TRBD1. The germline CDR1 and CDR2 sequences are SQVTM and ANQGSEA. The CDR3 is made up of 12 amino acids. J gave up 5 bases and V 5 bases, and 4 bases lay outside the gene matches. The CDR3 here is CSVTRGRETQYF. For the CDR3, the DNA is TGCAGCGTTACCAGGGGGCGCGAGACCCAGTACTTC.

This clonotype showed up just a few times. The J gene is TRBJ1-1, the V gene TRBV20-1; no clear D gene. Germline CDR1 DFQATT, CDR2 SNEGSKA (reference sequence). CDR3 length: 12 amino acids. Trimming took 5 bases from V and 7 from J, leaving 14 bases between them. The CDR3: CSADGRADEAFF. CDR3 sequence (DNA): TGCAGTGCTGACGGACGGGCGGATGAAGCTTTCTTT.